These 14 T cell receptor beta chains share one sample of origin, sequenced in a study of CD8+ T cells in alopecia areata. TCR sequencing used cDNA made by reverse transcription of extracted RNA. Libraries were prepared by immunoSEQ multiplex PCR; TCRdb keeps only in-frame clonotypes and omits some of them. The data show about 210,000 clones, roughly 56% seen once. This sample's treatment: oral pan-JAK inhibitor, 5-10 mg twice daily. Sequences were derived from CD4+ T cells sorted from blood, sampled at week 4, from a patient treated with tofacitinib. These receptors all come from a human donor with alopecia areata.

This clone came up a few times. The chain carries TRBV29-1 and TRBJ2-1; TRBD2 aligns across 9 bases. The CDR3 length is 14 residues. V dropped 3 bases and J dropped 4; count of bases not matched to a gene: 4. In germline, CDR1 is SQVTM, CDR2 ANQGSEA. The CDR3 protein is CSVDLAGIYNEQFF. CDR3 in DNA: TGCAGCGTTGACCTAGCGGGAATTTACAATGAGCAGTTCTTC.

About this clone itself: The same CDR3 arises from other DNA sequences in this sample as well. The DNA of the CDR3 is TGCGCCAGCAGCCAGGGGGACAGGGGCACTGAAGCTTTCTTT. Amino acids: CASSQGDRGTEAFF. The chain joins TRBV4-3 to TRBJ1-1; 10 bases map to TRBD1. The germline gives CDR1 LGHNA, CDR2 YSLEER. J gave up 4 bases and V 3 bases, and 2 bases lay outside the gene matches. CDR3 length: 14 residues.

The rearrangement joins TRBV4-1 to TRBJ2-7, with D possibly TRBD1 on 7 matching bases. V was shortened by 4 bases and J by 2 bases, with 18 bases between the two germline ends. Germline V gives CDR1 MGHRA, CDR2 YSYEKL. CDR3 length equals 16 residues. DNA for the CDR3: TGCGCCAGCAGCCCTTATGCGGGACAGTCGGCCTACGAGCAGTACTTC. This translates into CASSPYAGQSAYEQYF.

This clone has at least ten counts. This sequence joins TRBV7-2 and TRBJ2-5; 7 nucleotides agree with TRBD2. The CDR3 is made up of 15 amino acids. V lost 5 bases and J lost 4; bases outside the gene matches: 10. Germline assignment: CDR1 SGHTA and CDR2 FQGNSA. This CDR3 reads CASSATGTTGETQYF. CDR3 in DNA: TGTGCCAGCAGCGCGACTGGGACTACCGGAGAGACCCAGTACTTC.

The rearrangement uses TRBV28 and TRBJ2-1, with D hard to call. V lost 11 bases to trimming and J lost 6 bases, with 11 bases between them. This CDR3 is built from 11 residues. The germline CDR1 and CDR2 sequences are MDHEN and SYDVKM. The CDR3 loop reads CAGQIGNEQFF. The CDR3 DNA reads TGTGCCGGCCAAATTGGCAATGAGCAGTTCTTC.

The V call is TRBV6-6, the J call TRBJ2-2; 8 nucleotides align to TRBD1. Germline CDR1 reads MNHNY; CDR2 reads SVGAGI (reference sequence). The CDR3 contains 15 residues. Trimming removed 6 bases from V and 1 base from J; junction bases left unmatched: 4. CDR3 residues: CASRVGQGNTGELFF. The CDR3 DNA sequence: TGTGCCAGCAGGGTCGGACAGGGGAACACCGGGGAGCTGTTTTTT.

In nucleotides, the CDR3 is TGTGCCAGCAGCCAAGGCGGGGGCCGGGAAGAGCAGTACTTC. This encodes CASSQGGGREEQYF. The J gene is TRBJ2-7, the V gene TRBV5-6; possibly TRBD2 for D (7 bases). CDR1 SGHDT and CDR2 YYEEEE come from the germline V gene. The germline V and J ends were trimmed by 4 bases and 7 bases, with 18 bases remaining between them. This CDR3 region has 14 residues.

This clone has a handful of counts. This sequence joins TRBV29-1 and TRBJ2-1, with D uncertain. V lost 4 bases, J lost 2 bases, and 9 bases lay in between. This CDR3 is 13 amino acids long. Germline loops: CDR1 SQVTM, CDR2 ANQGSEA. The CDR3, as DNA: TGCAGCGTTGGTTCAGGAGCCTACAATGAGCAGTTCTTC. Protein sequence: CSVGSGAYNEQFF.

This clone was found once. The rearrangement links TRBV29-1 to TRBJ1-2, with D hard to call. The germline gives CDR1 SQVTM, CDR2 ANQGSEA. The ends were cut back, 7 bases at V and 0 bases at J, with 12 bases in the middle. This CDR3 is built from 13 residues. For the CDR3, the DNA is TGCAGCGAAGCACAGCTAGCTAACTATGGCTACACCTTC. Protein product: CSEAQLANYGYTF.

The chain carries TRBV10-3 and TRBJ2-2; possibly TRBD1 for D (6 bases). This CDR3 spans 13 amino acids. CDR1 and CDR2 (germline): ENHRY, SYGVKD. V dropped 3 bases and J dropped 4 bases, with 6 bases sitting between them. The CDR3: CAISEGGTGELFF. The CDR3 nucleotides are TGTGCCATCAGTGAAGGGGGCACCGGGGAGCTGTTTTTT.

This clone was detected only a few times. J is TRBJ2-7 and V is TRBV2; possibly TRBD2 for D (5 bases). V gave up 4 bases and J gave up 4 bases, with 14 bases separating them. This CDR3 is 14 amino acids long. Germline CDR1 reads SNHLY; CDR2 reads FYNNEI. The DNA of the CDR3 is TGTGCCAGCAGTGTGTCTGTTGGAGGTTACGAGCAGTACTTC. Amino acids: CASSVSVGGYEQYF.

This chain uses TRBV30 with TRBJ1-2; the D gene is possibly TRBD1 (6 bases). This CDR3 has 14 amino acids. V shed 4 bases and J shed 2 bases, with 14 bases lying between them. Germline-derived CDR1 and CDR2 are GTSNPN and SVGIG (reference sequence). The CDR3 bases are TGTGCCTGGACCCGTCTCCAGGGGAACTATGGCTACACCTTC. This codes for CAWTRLQGNYGYTF.

This clone came up a few times. The rearrangement links TRBV30 to TRBJ1-1; perhaps TRBD1 as D (5 bases). The CDR3 extends over 15 amino acids. V was trimmed by 5 bases and J by 5 bases, leaving 21 bases between them. Germline V gene data show CDR1 as GTSNPN and CDR2 as SVGIG (reference sequence). The CDR3 nucleotides read TGTGCCTGGCGTTACCCCAGGGCGTTGTGGACTGAAGCTTTCTTT. This sequence encodes CAWRYPRALWTEAFF.

The sample holds a few counts of this clone. The chain couples TRBV11-3 to TRBJ2-2; D not resolved. Trimming pared 6 bases from V and 11 bases from J, leaving 13 bases between. In germline, CDR1 is SGHNT, CDR2 YENEEA. This CDR3 region has 12 residues. CDR3 sequence reads: CASRPWGTELFF. DNA for the CDR3: TGTGCCAGCAGGCCGTGGGGAACAGAGCTGTTTTTT. Full variable domain (rest looked up from reference TRBV11-3 and TRBJ2-2): EAGVVQSPRYKIIEKKQPVAFWCNPISGHNTLYWYLQNLGQGPELLIRYENEEAVDDSQLPKDRFSAERLKGVDSTLKIQPAELGDSAVYLCASRPWGTELFFGEGSRLTVL.